Below, 28 T cell receptor beta chains from the same sample are listed, as sequenced in a study of CD8 T cells in Susac syndrome. Random-hexamer reverse transcription was applied to about 0.45 to 1 ug RNA. TCRdb re-called the immunoSEQ multiplex PCR reads through MiXCR, storing one row per CDR3 protein. The sample gives 75,000 to 80,000 distinct CDR3 sequences, around 94% of which show up once; 0.52% is in the top ten. Specimen: CD8+ T cells from PBMCs. The receptors were sampled from a human donor with Susac syndrome.

This clonotype appeared once. The V and J genes are TRBV27 and TRBJ1-2; 7 bases match TRBD1. There are 13 residues in the CDR3. Germline CDR1 MNHEY, CDR2 SMNVEV (reference sequence). V lost 3 bases and J lost 7; bases outside the gene matches: 5. Written as DNA, the CDR3 is TGTGCCAGCAGTTTGACAGGGAATTTTGGCTACACCTTC. Translation gives CASSLTGNFGYTF.

The chain uses TRBV20-1 and TRBJ1-1; D is uncertain. Germline V CDR1 and CDR2: DFQATT, SNEGSKA (reference sequence). V lost 5 bases to trimming and J lost 7 bases, with 5 bases between them. The CDR3 contains 9 residues. The DNA of the CDR3 is TGCAGTGCTCTAGATGAAGCTTTCTTT. This encodes CSALDEAFF.

The gene calls are TRBV27 and TRBJ2-3; D is uncertain. Trimming pared 3 bases from V and 1 base from J, leaving 8 bases between. The germline V gene encodes CDR1 MNHEY and CDR2 SMNVEV (reference sequence). The CDR3 covers 14 residues. The CDR3 DNA reads TGTGCCAGCAGTTTCGGGTGGGGCACAGATACGCAGTATTTT. Residues: CASSFGWGTDTQYF.

The gene calls are TRBV20-1 and TRBJ2-2; TRBD2 matches 16 bases. CDR1 is DFQATT and CDR2 is SNEGSKA in the germline V gene (reference sequence). Trimming cost V 5 bases and J 0 bases; bases outside gene matches: 6. CDR3 length equals 18 residues. Here the CDR3 reads CSASGLAGGPTNTGELFF. The CDR3 DNA sequence: TGCAGTGCTTCGGGACTAGCGGGGGGGCCTACGAACACCGGGGAGCTGTTTTTT.

V and J are TRBV27 and TRBJ2-1; 9 bases align to TRBD2. The germline gives CDR1 MNHEY, CDR2 SMNVEV (reference sequence). The CDR3 runs 15 residues. V was pared by 5 bases and J by 7 bases, with 9 bases of the junction left unmatched. CDR3 coding DNA: TGTGCCAGCAGTCTCGGGACTAGCCCTCTTAATGAGCAGTTCTTC. Protein: CASSLGTSPLNEQFF.

The chain employs TRBV5-1 and TRBJ1-2; no reliable D call. V was pared by 0 bases and J by 3 bases, with 9 bases between. Germline CDR1 is SGHRS and CDR2 is YFSETQ. The CDR3 runs 14 residues. CDR3 loop: CASSLETDYYGYTF. As DNA, the CDR3 is TGCGCCAGCAGCTTGGAGACCGACTACTATGGCTACACCTTC.

This chain uses TRBV20-1 with TRBJ2-7, with D perhaps matching TRBD1 or TRBD2 (6 bases each). The CDR3 length is 13 residues. CDR1 is DFQATT and CDR2 is SNEGSKA in the germline V gene (reference sequence). Between the trimmed V and J ends, which lost 4 bases and 2 bases, there was a span of 12 bases. The CDR3 DNA is TGCAGTGCTACAGGGGAGGCACCCTACGAGCAGTACTTC. It translates to CSATGEAPYEQYF.

The chain links TRBV6-2 or TRBV6-3 to TRBJ2-1, with D possibly matching TRBD2 (6 bases). Germline lookup yields CDR1 MNHEY and CDR2 SVGEGT. The length of the CDR3 is 17 residues. Trimming shortened V by 2 bases and J by 8 bases, and 22 bases separated the two germline ends. CDR3 sequence reads: CASSYRVGTSPHHEQFF. In DNA, the CDR3 is TGTGCCAGCAGTTACAGGGTCGGGACTTCACCCCATCATGAGCAGTTCTTC.

The chain joins TRBV4-1 to TRBJ2-1, with no clear D. V shed 1 base and J shed 6 bases, with 7 bases lying between them. Germline-derived CDR1 and CDR2 are MGHRA and YSYEKL. CDR3 length: 13 residues. The CDR3 sequence: CASSQGLTNEQFF. CDR3 DNA: TGCGCCAGCAGCCAAGGACTGACCAATGAGCAGTTCTTC.

This clonotype has just one count. The chain recombines TRBV11-2 with TRBJ1-1; TRBD1 matches 8 bases. This CDR3 has 16 residues. Germline V lookup: CDR1 SGHAT, CDR2 FQNNGV. Trimming cost V 4 bases and J 1 base; bases outside gene matches: 8. The CDR3 sequence is CASSSHDRGWNTEAFF. In DNA form, the CDR3 reads TGTGCCAGCAGCTCCCACGACAGGGGATGGAACACTGAAGCTTTCTTT.

The chain recombines TRBV5-4 with TRBJ2-6; no definite D call. Per the germline V gene, CDR1 is SGHNT and CDR2 is YYREEE (reference sequence). The CDR3 extends over 17 amino acids. V dropped 0 bases and J dropped 0 bases, with 10 bases sitting between them. CDR3 sequence reads: CASSLGTDLSGANVLTF. CDR3 DNA sequence: TGTGCCAGCAGCTTGGGGACGGATCTCTCTGGGGCCAACGTCCTGACTTTC.

The chain recombines TRBV28 with TRBJ2-1; D is possibly TRBD1 (6 bases). Deletions cut 6 bases from V and 0 bases from J, with 12 bases between. CDR1 is MDHEN and CDR2 is SYDVKM in the germline V gene. This CDR3 has 15 residues. DNA of the CDR3: TGTGCCAGCAGGTTCACAGGGAGCTCCTACAATGAGCAGTTCTTC. This encodes CASRFTGSSYNEQFF.

The chain joins TRBV6-2 or TRBV6-3 to TRBJ2-7, with unresolved D. There are 13 residues in the CDR3. Trimming removed 1 base at V and 1 base at J, with 5 bases between. Germline V CDR1 and CDR2: MNHEY, SVGEGT. The CDR3 nucleotides read TGTGCCAGCAGTTACTATCCTTCCTACGAGCAGTACTTC. Protein product: CASSYYPSYEQYF.

The rearrangement uses TRBV2 and TRBJ1-2; no clear D gene. Germline CDR1 SNHLY, CDR2 FYNNEI. The V end was cut by 6 bases, the J end by 8 bases, with 16 bases between. The CDR3 consists of 13 residues. CDR3 in DNA: TGTGCCAGCAGAGCCTCAGGAGTGAAGGGCTACACCTTC. Protein product: CASRASGVKGYTF. Drawing the rest from reference TRBV2 and TRBJ1-2, the complete variable domain is EPEVTQTPSHQVTQMGQEVILRCVPISNHLYFYWYRQILGQKVEFLVSFYNNEISEKSEIFDDQFSVERPDGSNFTLKIRSTKLEDSAMYFCASRASGVKGYTFGSGTRLTVV.

The chain uses TRBV30 and TRBJ1-1; D is perhaps TRBD1 (5 bases). Trimming removed 3 bases from V and 4 bases from J, with 12 bases in between. The CDR3 has 13 residues. Germline CDR1 reads GTSNPN; CDR2 reads SVGIG (reference sequence). Here the CDR3 reads CAWSSGRGTEAFF. The CDR3 coding sequence is TGTGCCTGGAGCTCAGGAAGGGGCACTGAAGCTTTCTTT.

The CDR3 sequence is CASSLGEGQYF. CDR3 in DNA: TGTGCCAGCAGTTTGGGCGAGGGGCAGTACTTC. The chain has TRBV28 and TRBJ2-7; D might be TRBD2 (5 bases). Trimming took off 3 bases at V and 9 bases at J, with 9 bases between the two ends. The CDR3 has 11 residues. Germline lookup yields CDR1 MDHEN and CDR2 SYDVKM.

The chain links TRBV14 to TRBJ1-6; the D is unclear. This CDR3 is 17 amino acids long. Looked up from germline, CDR1 is SGHDN and CDR2 is FVKESK. V shed 0 bases and J shed 7 bases, with 16 bases lying between them. CDR3 sequence reads: CASSQERVLRPNSPLHF. DNA of the CDR3: TGTGCCAGCAGCCAAGAACGGGTCCTGAGGCCAAATTCACCCCTCCACTTT.

The rearrangement uses TRBV25-1 and TRBJ1-2; perhaps TRBD1 as D (6 bases). Trimming removed 6 bases from V and 3 bases from J, with 17 bases in between. Germline V CDR1 and CDR2: MGHDK, SYGVNS. The CDR3 is made up of 15 amino acids. This CDR3 reads CASSEGTGIYYGYTF. CDR3 DNA: TGTGCCAGCAGCGAGGGCACAGGGATTTACTATGGCTACACCTTC.

V and J are TRBV4-3 and TRBJ2-7; D is ambiguous. Germline V CDR1 and CDR2: LGHNA, YSLEER. Trimming cost V 1 base and J 4 bases, with 11 bases left between them. This CDR3 spans 14 amino acids. This chain's CDR3 is CASSQGAGYYEQYF. The CDR3 region has the DNA TGCGCCAGCAGCCAAGGGGCAGGTTATTACGAGCAGTACTTC.

This clonotype was recorded once. This chain joins TRBV9 and TRBJ2-1; 15 nucleotides agree with TRBD2. The V gene's germline CDR1 is SGDLS and CDR2 YYNGEE. The CDR3 consists of 16 residues. V shed 4 bases and J 10 bases; nucleotides not matched to a gene: 9. The CDR3 DNA reads as TGTGCCAGCAGCTTACGGACTAGCGGGGGGGCGGGAGAGCAGTTCTTC. Translating it yields CASSLRTSGGAGEQFF.

The J gene is TRBJ2-7, the V gene TRBV6-2 or TRBV6-3; D could derive from TRBD1 or TRBD2 (5 bases each). Germline CDR1 is MNHEY and CDR2 is SVGEGT. Trimming took off 0 bases at V and 7 bases at J, with 7 bases between the two ends. This CDR3 is 12 amino acids long. This chain's CDR3 is CASSYSGVEQYF. CDR3 nucleotide sequence: TGTGCCAGCAGTTACTCGGGGGTTGAGCAGTACTTC.

The genes are TRBV27 and TRBJ2-1; 8 positions agree with TRBD2. This CDR3 region has 13 residues. Germline assignment: CDR1 MNHEY and CDR2 SMNVEV (reference sequence). V lost 6 bases to trimming and J lost 5 bases; unmatched junction nucleotides: 3. CDR3 region: CASSGGGNNEQFF. The CDR3 DNA follows: TGTGCCAGCAGCGGCGGGGGGAACAATGAGCAGTTCTTC.

The chain recombines TRBV14 with TRBJ2-7, with 9 nucleotides matching TRBD2. CDR3 size: 14 residues. Trimming cost V 2 bases and J 7 bases; bases outside gene matches: 6. CDR1 and CDR2 from the germline V gene are SGHDN and FVKESK. DNA of the CDR3: TGTGCCAGCAGCCAAAAGACTAGCGGCACGGAGCAGTACTTC. Translating it yields CASSQKTSGTEQYF.

This clonotype was detected once. CDR3 DNA sequence: TGTGCCAGCAACGTTTCACCCCTCCACTTT. Residues: CASNVSPLHF. The V and J genes are TRBV6-1 and TRBJ1-6; D is unclear. Germline CDR1 MNHNS, CDR2 SASEGT. The CDR3 consists of 10 residues. Trimming took 7 bases from V and 9 from J, leaving 4 bases between them.

The rearrangement uses TRBV20-1 and TRBJ1-1, with unresolved D. CDR3 length equals 13 residues. Germline values: CDR1 DFQATT, CDR2 SNEGSKA (reference sequence). Trimming removed 2 bases at V and 7 bases at J, with 14 bases between. For the CDR3, the DNA is TGCAGTGCTAGATGGGAGGGAGCGAATGAAGCTTTCTTT. It translates to CSARWEGANEAFF.

The chain uses TRBV5-1 and TRBJ1-2; no clear D. Germline V lookup: CDR1 SGHRS, CDR2 YFSETQ. The V gene lost 4 bases and the J gene lost 2 bases, with 18 bases spanning the gap. This CDR3 region has 16 residues. This chain's CDR3 is CASSHGRLHMNYGYTF. Written as DNA, the CDR3 is TGCGCCAGCAGCCACGGACGTCTCCATATGAACTATGGCTACACCTTC. The full variable domain, in which reference TRBV5-1 and TRBJ1-2 provide the parts outside the CDR3, is KAGVTQTPRYLIKTRGQQVTLSCSPISGHRSVSWYQQTPGQGLQFLFEYFSETQRNKGNFPGRFSGRQFSNSRSEMNVSTLELGDSALYLCASSHGRLHMNYGYTFGSGTRLTVV.

The V call is TRBV9, the J call TRBJ2-1; TRBD1 agrees at 9 bases. V lost 1 base and J lost 9; bases outside the gene matches: 8. CDR1 is SGDLS, CDR2 YYNGEE, per germline. This CDR3 comprises 15 residues. The CDR3 DNA sequence: TGTGCCAGCAGCGTACCAGGGACAGGGATAAGTGAGCAGTTCTTC. It is translated as CASSVPGTGISEQFF.

The J gene is TRBJ1-5, the V gene TRBV14; no firm D call. Germline CDR1 and CDR2: SGHDN and FVKESK. V was cut by 1 base and J by 1 base, with 11 bases left in between. CDR3 length: 16 amino acids. The CDR3 here is CASSQGWVASNQPQHF. As DNA, the CDR3 is TGTGCCAGCAGCCAAGGGTGGGTCGCGAGCAATCAGCCCCAGCATTTT.